The clone carrying this T cell receptor beta chain was detected a few times. Its target is not known. This sample is part of a study of beta chain features in type 1 diabetes. Study conclusions and caveats: All four CD4+ subsets from Type 1 diabetes patients carried moderately but significantly shorter TCRB CDR3s. Cells with high TCR expression could be over-represented by cDNA sequencing. For patients and controls alike, PCR might favor shorter templates to the same degree. Lower insertion and higher deletion counts appeared at VDJ junctions in type 1 diabetes patients.

V lost 2 bases to trimming and J lost 9 bases, with 5 bases between them. CDR3 size: 11 residues. Germline V CDR1 and CDR2: GTSNPN, SVGIG (reference sequence). A sort by CD45RO/CCR7/CD25/CD127/CD95/CD27 yielded CD4+ naive, central memory, regulatory and stem cell-like memory cells. Expressed TCRB transcripts were sequenced after all isolated RNA was converted to cDNA. Sequencing was performed with immunoSEQ multiplex PCR; in TCRdb, only in-frame clones are kept and a portion is missing. The data contain 640,000 or so clones, 11% to 15% of them singletons. The sequencing input was naive CD4+ T cells from blood. This sequence joins TRBV30 and TRBJ1-6; D ambiguous. The clonotype was recovered from a man younger than 30 with type 1 diabetes. The CDR3, as DNA: TGTGCCTGGAGTTTGAGTTCACCCCTCCACTTT. This sequence encodes CAWSLSSPLHF.